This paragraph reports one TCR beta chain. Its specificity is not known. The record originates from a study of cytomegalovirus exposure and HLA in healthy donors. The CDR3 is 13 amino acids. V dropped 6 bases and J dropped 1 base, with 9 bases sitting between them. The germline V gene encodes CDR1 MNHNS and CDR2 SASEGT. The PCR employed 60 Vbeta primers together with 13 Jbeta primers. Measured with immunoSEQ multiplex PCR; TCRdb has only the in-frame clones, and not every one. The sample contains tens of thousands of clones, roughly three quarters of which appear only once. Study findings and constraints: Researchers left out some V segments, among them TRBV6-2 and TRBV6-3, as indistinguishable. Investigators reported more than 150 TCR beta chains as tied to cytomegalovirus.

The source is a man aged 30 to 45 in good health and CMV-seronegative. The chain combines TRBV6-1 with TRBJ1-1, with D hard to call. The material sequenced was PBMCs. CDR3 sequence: CASRLTGNTEAFF. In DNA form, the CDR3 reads TGTGCCAGCAGGCTTACGGGGAACACTGAAGCTTTCTTT.